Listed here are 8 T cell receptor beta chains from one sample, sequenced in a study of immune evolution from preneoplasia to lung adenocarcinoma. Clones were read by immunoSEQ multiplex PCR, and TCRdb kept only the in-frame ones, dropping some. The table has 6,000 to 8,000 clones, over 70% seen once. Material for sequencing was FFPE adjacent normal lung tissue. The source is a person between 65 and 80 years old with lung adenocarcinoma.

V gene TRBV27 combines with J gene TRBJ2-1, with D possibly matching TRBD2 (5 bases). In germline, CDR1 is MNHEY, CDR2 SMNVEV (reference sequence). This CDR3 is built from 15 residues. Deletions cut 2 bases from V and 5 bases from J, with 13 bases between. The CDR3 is CASSLTTSGDNEQFF. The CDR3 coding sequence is TGTGCCAGCAGTTTAACTACTAGTGGGGACAATGAGCAGTTCTTC.

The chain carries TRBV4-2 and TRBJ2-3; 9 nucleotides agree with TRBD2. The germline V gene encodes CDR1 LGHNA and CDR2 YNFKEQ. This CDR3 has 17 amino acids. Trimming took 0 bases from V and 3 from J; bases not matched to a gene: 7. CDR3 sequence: CASSQDWRGGGTDTQYF. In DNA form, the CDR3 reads TGTGCCAGCAGCCAAGATTGGCGGGGGGGCGGGACAGATACGCAGTATTTT.

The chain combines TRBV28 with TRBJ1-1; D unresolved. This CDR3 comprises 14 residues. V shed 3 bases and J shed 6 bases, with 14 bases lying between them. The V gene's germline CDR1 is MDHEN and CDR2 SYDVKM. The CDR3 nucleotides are TGTGCCAGCAGTTTTAATTGGGATAGCGCTGAAGCTTTCTTT. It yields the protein CASSFNWDSAEAFF.

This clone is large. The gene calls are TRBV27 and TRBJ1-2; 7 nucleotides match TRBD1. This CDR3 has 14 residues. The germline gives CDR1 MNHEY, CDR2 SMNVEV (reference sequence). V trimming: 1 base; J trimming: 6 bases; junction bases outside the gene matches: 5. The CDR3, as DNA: TGTGCCAGCAGTTTATTAGAGACAGGGCATGGCTACACCTTC. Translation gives CASSLLETGHGYTF.

The CDR3 DNA reads as TGTGCCAGCAGTTTCCGGGGGCGATCCTATAATTCACCCCTCCACTTT. It encodes CASSFRGRSYNSPLHF. The gene calls are TRBV28 and TRBJ1-6; tentative D call: TRBD1 (6 bases). Germline V CDR1 and CDR2: MDHEN, SYDVKM. The CDR3 is 16 residues long. Trimming left V 3 bases short and J 1 base short, with 10 bases between.

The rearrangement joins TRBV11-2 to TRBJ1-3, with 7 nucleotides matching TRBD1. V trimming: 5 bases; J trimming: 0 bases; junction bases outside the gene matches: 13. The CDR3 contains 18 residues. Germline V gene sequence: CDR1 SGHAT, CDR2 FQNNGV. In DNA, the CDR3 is TGTGCCAGCAGCCCGTTTAGGAACCGACAGGGCTCTGGAAACACCATATATTTT. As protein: CASSPFRNRQGSGNTIYF.

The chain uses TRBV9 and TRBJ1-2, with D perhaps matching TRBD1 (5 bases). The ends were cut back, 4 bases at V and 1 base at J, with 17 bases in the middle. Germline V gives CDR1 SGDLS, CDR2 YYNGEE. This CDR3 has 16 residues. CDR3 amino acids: CASSPRPEGYNYGYTF. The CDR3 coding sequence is TGTGCCAGCAGCCCACGCCCCGAGGGGTATAACTATGGCTACACCTTC.

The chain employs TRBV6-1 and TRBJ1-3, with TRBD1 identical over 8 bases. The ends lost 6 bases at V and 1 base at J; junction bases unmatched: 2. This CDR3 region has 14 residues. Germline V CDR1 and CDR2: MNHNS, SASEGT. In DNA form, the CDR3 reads TGTGCCAGCAGCACAGGGGGTTCTGGAAACACCATATATTTT. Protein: CASSTGGSGNTIYF.